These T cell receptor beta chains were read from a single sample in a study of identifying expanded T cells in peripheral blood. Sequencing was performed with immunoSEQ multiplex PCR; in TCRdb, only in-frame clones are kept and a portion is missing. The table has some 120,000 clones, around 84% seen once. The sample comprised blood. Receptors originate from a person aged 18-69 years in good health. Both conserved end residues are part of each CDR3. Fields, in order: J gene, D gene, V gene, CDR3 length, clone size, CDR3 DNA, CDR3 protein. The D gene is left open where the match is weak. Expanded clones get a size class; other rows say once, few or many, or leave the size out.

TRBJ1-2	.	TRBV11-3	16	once	TGTGCCAGCAGCTTAGAGGGTCTCGTACAGGAAGGGGGCTACACCTTC	CASSLEGLVQEGGYTF
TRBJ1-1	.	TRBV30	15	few	TGTGCCTGGAGTGTATCGAGGATAGGGAACACTGAAGCTTTCTTT	CAWSVSRIGNTEAFF
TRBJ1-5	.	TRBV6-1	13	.	TGTGCCAGCAGGGCCGGGGGGGATCAGCCCCAGCATTTT	CASRAGGDQPQHF
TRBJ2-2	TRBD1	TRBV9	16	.	TGTGCCAGCAGCCTTACCCGGACAGGGAACACCGGGGAGCTGTTTTTT	CASSLTRTGNTGELFF
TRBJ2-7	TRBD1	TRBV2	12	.	TGTGCCAGCAGTGCTACAGGGGACGAGCAGTACTTC	CASSATGDEQYF
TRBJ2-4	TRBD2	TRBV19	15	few	TGTGCCAGTAGTGAGGGAAGGGGAGGGAAAAACATTCAGTACTTC	CASSEGRGGKNIQYF
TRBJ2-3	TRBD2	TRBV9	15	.	TGTGCCAGCAGCGTGGCGGGGGATGGTGCAGATACGCAGTATTTT	CASSVAGDGADTQYF
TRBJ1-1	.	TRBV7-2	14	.	TGTGCCAGCAGCCTCCCTCCACCGGGAACTGAAGCTTTCTTT	CASSLPPPGTEAFF
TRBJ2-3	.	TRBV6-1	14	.	TGTGCCAGCAGTGATTCTCCGGGGACAGATACGCAGTATTTT	CASSDSPGTDTQYF
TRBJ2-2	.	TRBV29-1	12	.	TGCAGCGTTGAAGGAAACACCGGGGAGCTGTTTTTT	CSVEGNTGELFF
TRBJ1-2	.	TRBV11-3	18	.	TGTGCCAGCAGCTTAGAGACGGCCTGGACCCGGAGTAACTATGGCTACACCTTC	CASSLETAWTRSNYGYTF
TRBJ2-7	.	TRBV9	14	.	TGTGCCAGCAGCGTAATCGGGGATCTCGGCGAGCAGTACTTC	CASSVIGDLGEQYF
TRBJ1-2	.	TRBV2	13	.	TGTGCCAGCAACGTCCCGAGGAACTATGGCTACACCTTC	CASNVPRNYGYTF
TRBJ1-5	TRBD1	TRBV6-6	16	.	TGTGCCAGCAGCCGCGGGACAGAGGGCATTAGTCAGCCCCAGCATTTT	CASSRGTEGISQPQHF
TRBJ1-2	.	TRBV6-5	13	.	TGTGCCAGCGTCCCCGGGAGGGTCGGGAGCTACACCTTC	CASVPGRVGSYTF
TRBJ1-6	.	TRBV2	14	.	TGTGCCAGCAGGCCCGGTCAGTATAATTCACCCCTCCACTTT	CASRPGQYNSPLHF
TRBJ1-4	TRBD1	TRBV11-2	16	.	TGTGCCAGCAGCTTATCAACAGGGGGCCTTGGTGAAAAACTGTTTTTT	CASSLSTGGLGEKLFF
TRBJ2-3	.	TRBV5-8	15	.	TGTGCCAGCAGCCCAGAAGGGACCCCCACAGATACGCAGTATTTT	CASSPEGTPTDTQYF
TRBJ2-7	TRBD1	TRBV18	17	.	TGTGCCAGCTCACCACTGGGGACGGGACAGGGGGTCTACGAGCAGTACTTC	CASSPLGTGQGVYEQYF
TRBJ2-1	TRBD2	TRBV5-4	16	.	TGTGCCAGCAGCCCGGGGGGGGGCGCTAGCTACGTTGAGCAGTTCTTC	CASSPGGGASYVEQFF
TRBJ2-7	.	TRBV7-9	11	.	TGTGCCAGCAGTTATGTGGGGGAGCAGTACTTC	CASSYVGEQYF
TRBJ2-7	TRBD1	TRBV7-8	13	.	TGTGCCAGCAGCTGGGGACAGGGTAACGAGCAGTACTTC	CASSWGQGNEQYF
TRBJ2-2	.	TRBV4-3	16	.	TGCGCCAGCAGTCTCCTGGGGGTTCGTGACACCGGGGAGCTGTTTTTT	CASSLLGVRDTGELFF
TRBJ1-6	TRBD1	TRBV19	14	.	TGTGCCAGTAGTAGCCAGGGGGGAACTTCACCCCTCCACTTT	CASSSQGGTSPLHF
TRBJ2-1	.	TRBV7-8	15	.	TGTGCCAGCAGCTTCAACGGGGTGGCGGGCGGTGAGCAGTTCTTC	CASSFNGVAGGEQFF
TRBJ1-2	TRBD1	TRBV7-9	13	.	TGTGCCAGCAGCTTAGCAGGGGGCAATGGCTACACCTTC	CASSLAGGNGYTF
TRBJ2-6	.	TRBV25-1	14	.	TGTGCCAGCAGCTCATACTCTGGGGCCAACGTCCTGACTTTC	CASSSYSGANVLTF
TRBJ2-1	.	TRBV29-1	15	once	TGCAGCGTTGAAGATCAGGCGAACTCCTACAATGAGCAGTTCTTC	CSVEDQANSYNEQFF
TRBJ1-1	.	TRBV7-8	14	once	TGTGCCAGCAGCTCCCTGACGGAGAACACTGAAGCTTTCTTT	CASSSLTENTEAFF